Following are 9 T cell receptor beta chains from one sample sequenced in a study of post-analysis software for immune sequencing data. General study results and limits: Patients carried roughly 5 TRBV segments more frequently than controls did, and TRBV5-6, TRBV5-1 and TRBV20-1 were among them.

No antigen is known for these receptors. Incorporated into the TCR beta cDNA libraries were unique molecular identifiers, which served to reduce PCR and sequencing biases. TCRdb fed the PCR reads into MiXCR, producing one record per CDR3 protein. The table includes approximately 440,000 distinct CDR3 sequences, nearly 45% detected once. Sequenced input: blood. The receptors were sampled from a girl between 10 and 17 years old with multiple sclerosis.

The chain employs TRBV12-3 or TRBV12-4 and TRBJ1-1; no reliable D call. V lost 3 bases to trimming and J lost 7 bases, with 12 bases between them. This CDR3 contains 13 residues. The CDR3 nucleotides are TGTGCCAGCAGTTTGAGACCCGGAGGTGAAGCTTTCTTT. It encodes CASSLRPGGEAFF.

V usage is TRBV5-1 and J usage is TRBJ2-7; no clear D gene. CDR3 length: 13 amino acids. Trimming cost V 4 bases and J 3 bases, with 11 bases left between them. Looked up from germline, CDR1 is SGHRS and CDR2 is YFSETQ. For the CDR3, the DNA is TGCGCCAGCAGCGGCGATGGTTTCTACGAGCAGTACTTC. Its translation is CASSGDGFYEQYF.

This clonotype has just a few counts. The rearrangement joins TRBV3-1 to TRBJ2-7; 8 bases are shared with TRBD1. V lost 4 bases, J lost 7 bases, and 9 bases stayed unmatched. CDR3 length: 14 amino acids. The germline CDR1 and CDR2 sequences are LGHDT and YNNKEL (reference sequence). For the CDR3, the DNA is TGTGCCAGCAGCCCTATGGACAGGGCGGGGGAGCAGTACTTC. Translation gives CASSPMDRAGEQYF.

This clonotype was detected only a few times. The chain uses TRBV28 and TRBJ2-3; 7 bases are a match to TRBD2. The V gene's germline CDR1 is MDHEN and CDR2 SYDVKM. This CDR3 has 16 amino acids. V trimming: 6 bases; J trimming: 0 bases; junction bases outside the gene matches: 9. The chain's CDR3 is CASSRGGAGSTDTQYF. CDR3 coding DNA: TGTGCCAGCAGCCGCGGGGGAGCGGGGAGCACAGATACGCAGTATTTT.

This clonotype was seen many times. The rearrangement uses TRBV4-2 and TRBJ2-3; 11 bases are a match to TRBD2. CDR1 and CDR2 from the germline V gene are LGHNA and YNFKEQ. This CDR3 is built from 16 residues. The V and J ends lost 3 bases and 5 bases, in that order; junction bases with no gene match: 7. As DNA, the CDR3 is TGTGCCAGCAGCCAGGGACTAGCGGTGGGAGGAGATACGCAGTATTTT. Amino acid sequence: CASSQGLAVGGDTQYF.

This chain connects TRBV5-5 to TRBJ2-7, with a possible D match to TRBD1 (6 bases). CDR1 and CDR2 from the germline V gene are SGHKS and YYEKEE (reference sequence). The CDR3 runs 13 residues. Trimming left V 4 bases short and J 5 bases short, with 13 bases between. Here the CDR3 reads CASSGTTGNEQYF. The DNA of the CDR3 is TGTGCCAGCAGCGGGACCACAGGGAACGAGCAGTACTTC. Full variable domain (missing parts from reference TRBV5-5 and TRBJ2-7): DAGVTQSPTHLIKTRGQQVTLRCSPISGHKSVSWYQQVLGQGPQFIFQYYEKEERGRGNFPDRFSARQFPNYSSELNVNALLLGDSALYLCASSGTTGNEQYFGPGTRLTVT.

The chain has TRBV29-1 and TRBJ1-1; D not resolved. This CDR3 contains 15 residues. Looked up from germline, CDR1 is SQVTM and CDR2 is ANQGSEA. The ends were cut back, 6 bases at V and 0 bases at J, with 17 bases in the middle. CDR3 DNA sequence: TGCAGCGTGTCCCTTCACCTCCAGCTGAACACTGAAGCTTTCTTT. It codes for CSVSLHLQLNTEAFF.

This chain connects TRBV29-1 to TRBJ1-1, with D maybe TRBD1 (5 bases). In germline, CDR1 is SQVTM, CDR2 ANQGSEA. This CDR3 has 15 residues. Trimming removed 5 bases at V and 1 base at J, with 17 bases between. CDR3 in amino acids: CSVTRVAGPNTEAFF. The CDR3, as DNA: TGCAGCGTTACCAGGGTAGCGGGGCCGAACACTGAAGCTTTCTTT. The full variable domain, with the rest looked up from reference TRBV29-1 and TRBJ1-1, is SAVISQKPSRDICQRGTSLTIQCQVDSQVTMMFWYRQQPGQSLTLIATANQGSEATYESGFVIDKFPISRPNLTFSTLTVSNMSPEDSSIYLCSVTRVAGPNTEAFFGQGTRLTVV.

There are a few counts of this clonotype. The rearrangement joins TRBV20-1 to TRBJ1-4; D call uncertain. V lost 0 bases and J lost 4, with 12 bases in between. Per germline, CDR1 DFQATT and CDR2 SNEGSKA (reference sequence). The CDR3 loop spans 15 amino acids. CDR3: CSARDLRELNEKLFF. DNA of the CDR3: TGCAGTGCTAGAGATCTTAGGGAGCTTAATGAAAAACTGTTTTTT.